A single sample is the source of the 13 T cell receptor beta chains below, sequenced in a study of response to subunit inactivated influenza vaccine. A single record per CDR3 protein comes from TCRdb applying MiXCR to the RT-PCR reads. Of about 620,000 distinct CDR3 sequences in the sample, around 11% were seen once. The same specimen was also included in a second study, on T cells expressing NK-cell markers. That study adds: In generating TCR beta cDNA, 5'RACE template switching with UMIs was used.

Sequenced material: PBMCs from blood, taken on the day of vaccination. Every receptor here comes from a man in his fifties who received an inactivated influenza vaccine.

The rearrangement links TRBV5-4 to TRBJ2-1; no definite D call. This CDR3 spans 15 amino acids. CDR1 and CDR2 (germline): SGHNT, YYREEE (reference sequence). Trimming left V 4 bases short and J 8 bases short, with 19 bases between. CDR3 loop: CASSPTGRSWDEQFF. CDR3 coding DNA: TGTGCCAGCAGCCCGACTGGAAGGAGTTGGGATGAGCAGTTCTTC.

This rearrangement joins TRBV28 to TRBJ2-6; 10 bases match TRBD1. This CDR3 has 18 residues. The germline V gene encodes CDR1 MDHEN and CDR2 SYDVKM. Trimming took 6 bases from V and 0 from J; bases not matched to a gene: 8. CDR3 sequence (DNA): TGTGCCAGCAGGGGAGACAGGGGGCGACCCTCTGGGGCCAACGTCCTGACTTTC. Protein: CASRGDRGRPSGANVLTF.

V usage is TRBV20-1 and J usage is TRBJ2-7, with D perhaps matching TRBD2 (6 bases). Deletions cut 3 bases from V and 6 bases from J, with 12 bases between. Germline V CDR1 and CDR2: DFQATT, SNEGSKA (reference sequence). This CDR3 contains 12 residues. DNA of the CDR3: TGCAGTGCTAGGATAGGGACTCTCGAGCAGTACTTC. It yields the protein CSARIGTLEQYF.

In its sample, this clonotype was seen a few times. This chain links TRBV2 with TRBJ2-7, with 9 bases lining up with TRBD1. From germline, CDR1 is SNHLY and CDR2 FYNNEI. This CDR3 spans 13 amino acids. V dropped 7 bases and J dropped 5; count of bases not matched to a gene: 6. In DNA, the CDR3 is TGTGCCAGCACCGGGACAGGGATCGACGAGCAGTACTTC. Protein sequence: CASTGTGIDEQYF.

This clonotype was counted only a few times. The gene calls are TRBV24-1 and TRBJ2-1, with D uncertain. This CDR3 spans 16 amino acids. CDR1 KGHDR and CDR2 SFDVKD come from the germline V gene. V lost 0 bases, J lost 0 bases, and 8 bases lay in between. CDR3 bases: TGTGCCACCAGTGATTTGTATTCGAGCTCCTACAATGAGCAGTTCTTC. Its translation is CATSDLYSSSYNEQFF.

The CDR3 sequence is CASSQRTGGKDTQYF. CDR3 DNA sequence: TGTGCCAGCAGCCAGAGGACAGGGGGAAAGGATACGCAGTATTTT. This chain uses TRBV3-1 with TRBJ2-3, with 10 bases lining up with TRBD1. The CDR3 length is 15 residues. Germline loops: CDR1 LGHDT, CDR2 YNNKEL (reference sequence). Germline trimming cut 3 bases from V and 6 bases from J; bases unmatched to any gene: 6.

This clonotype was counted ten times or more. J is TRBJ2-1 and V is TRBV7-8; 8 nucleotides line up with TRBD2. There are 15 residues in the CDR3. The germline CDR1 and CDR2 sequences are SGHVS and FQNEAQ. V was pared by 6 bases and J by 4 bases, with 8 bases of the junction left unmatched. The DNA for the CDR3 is TGTGCCAGCAGTGCTGGCGGGGGGACTTACAATGAGCAGTTCTTC. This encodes CASSAGGGTYNEQFF.

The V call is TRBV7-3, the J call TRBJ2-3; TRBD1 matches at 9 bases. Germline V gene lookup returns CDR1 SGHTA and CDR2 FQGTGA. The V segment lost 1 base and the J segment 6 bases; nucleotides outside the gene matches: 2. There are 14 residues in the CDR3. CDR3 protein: CASSLMTGGDTQYF. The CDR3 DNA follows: TGTGCCAGCAGCTTAATGACAGGGGGGGATACGCAGTATTTT.

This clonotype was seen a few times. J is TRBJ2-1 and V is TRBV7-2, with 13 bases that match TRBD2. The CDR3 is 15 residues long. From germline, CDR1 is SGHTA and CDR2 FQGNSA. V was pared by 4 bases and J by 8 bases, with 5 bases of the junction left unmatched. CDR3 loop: CASSSGTSGMDEQFF. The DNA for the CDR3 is TGTGCCAGCAGCTCGGGGACTAGCGGGATGGATGAGCAGTTCTTC.

The CDR3 DNA reads as TGTGCCAGCAAACAGGACGGGGGCACAGATACGCAGTATTTT. It specifies CASKQDGGTDTQYF. This chain links TRBV5-4 with TRBJ2-3, with D perhaps assigned TRBD1 or TRBD2 (5 bases each). Germline V gives CDR1 SGHNT, CDR2 YYREEE (reference sequence). V was shortened by 6 bases and J by 1 base, with 12 bases between the two germline ends. The CDR3 spans 14 residues. The full variable domain, in which reference TRBV5-4 and TRBJ2-3 provide the parts outside the CDR3, is ETGVTQSPTHLIKTRGQQVTLRCSSQSGHNTVSWYQQALGQGPQFIFQYYREEENGRGNFPPRFSGLQFPNYSSELNVNALELDDSALYLCASKQDGGTDTQYFGPGTRLTVL.

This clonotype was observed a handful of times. CDR3 residues: CASSQGFRNSPLHF. CDR3 nucleotide sequence: TGTGCCAGCAGCCAGGGGTTTAGGAATTCACCCCTCCACTTT. The chain recombines TRBV3-1 with TRBJ1-6; D not resolved. Trimming took off 3 bases at V and 7 bases at J, with 10 bases between the two ends. CDR3 length equals 14 residues. CDR1 and CDR2 (germline): LGHDT, YNNKEL (reference sequence).

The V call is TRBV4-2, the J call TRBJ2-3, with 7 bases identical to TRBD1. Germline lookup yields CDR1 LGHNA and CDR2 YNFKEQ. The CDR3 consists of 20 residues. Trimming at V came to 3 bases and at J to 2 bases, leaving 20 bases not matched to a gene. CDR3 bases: TGTGCCAGCAGCCATCAGCACCAGGAAAGGGGGCAGGTGATCACAGATACGCAGTATTTT. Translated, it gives CASSHQHQERGQVITDTQYF.

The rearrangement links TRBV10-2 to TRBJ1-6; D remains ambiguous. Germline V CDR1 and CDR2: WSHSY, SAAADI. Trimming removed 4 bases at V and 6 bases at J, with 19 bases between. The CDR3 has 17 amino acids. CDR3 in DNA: TGCGCCAGCAGTGGCAATAGAGTCGTGTCGGGTAATTCACCCCTCCACTTT. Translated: CASSGNRVVSGNSPLHF.